Listed here are 18 T cell receptor beta chains from one sample, sequenced in a study of blood T cell repertoires in COVID-19. Sequencing was performed with immunoSEQ multiplex PCR; in TCRdb, only in-frame clones are kept and a portion is missing. The sample has more than 250,000 clones; 70% to 90% are singletons. The sequenced sample was PBMCs or T cells enriched from blood (not recorded which). These receptors originate from a young woman who had recovered from COVID-19.

This clone showed up just a few times. The chain carries TRBV19 and TRBJ1-3; D might be TRBD1 (6 bases). Per germline, CDR1 LNHDA and CDR2 SQIVND (reference sequence). CDR3 size: 16 residues. The germline V and J ends were trimmed by 4 bases and 3 bases, with 16 bases remaining between them. CDR3 DNA: TGTGCCAGTAGTACCCTATTCGAGACAGGTGGAAACACCATATATTTT. This codes for CASSTLFETGGNTIYF. The full variable domain, completed using reference TRBV19 and TRBJ1-3, is DGGITQSPKYLFRKEGQNVTLSCEQNLNHDAMYWYRQDPGQGLRLIYYSQIVNDFQKGDIAEGYSVSREKKESFPLTVTSAQKNPTAFYLCASSTLFETGGNTIYFGEGSWLTVV.

The CDR3 nucleotides are TGTGCCAGCAGTTACCGCGGAGGGCTAGACTATGGCTACACCTTC. It yields the protein CASSYRGGLDYGYTF. The chain couples TRBV6-5 to TRBJ1-2; D gene ambiguous. The CDR3 is 15 amino acids. Germline values: CDR1 MNHEY, CDR2 SVGAGI. Trimming removed 2 bases at V and 3 bases at J, with 13 bases between.

The gene calls are TRBV2 and TRBJ1-2, with 8 nucleotides matching TRBD1. V was pared by 6 bases and J by 7 bases, with 13 bases of the junction left unmatched. This CDR3 contains 15 residues. Per the germline V gene, CDR1 is SNHLY and CDR2 is FYNNEI. The DNA for the CDR3 is TGTGCCAGCAGGCCTACTGGTTGGGACAGGTCTGGCTACACCTTC. Translating gives CASRPTGWDRSGYTF.

The V and J genes are TRBV6-5 and TRBJ1-3; no firm D call. The CDR3 covers 15 residues. Germline-derived CDR1 and CDR2 are MNHEY and SVGAGI. V was cut by 0 bases and J by 8 bases, with 14 bases left in between. The CDR3 loop is CASSYSGQHGDTIYF. The CDR3, as DNA: TGTGCCAGCAGTTACTCCGGCCAACACGGAGACACCATATATTTT.

This clone has a single count. The chain links TRBV29-1 to TRBJ2-7, with D unclear. Per germline, CDR1 SQVTM and CDR2 ANQGSEA. V gave up 3 bases and J gave up 0 bases, with 6 bases separating them. The CDR3 covers 12 residues. The CDR3 region is CSVEISSYEQYF. The DNA for the CDR3 is TGCAGCGTTGAGATCAGCTCCTACGAGCAGTACTTC.

V and J are TRBV27 and TRBJ1-1, with D possibly matching TRBD1 (5 bases). Per the germline V gene, CDR1 is MNHEY and CDR2 is SMNVEV (reference sequence). V lost 7 bases, J lost 0 bases, and 12 bases lay in between. The CDR3 runs 14 residues. CDR3 amino acids: CASKGLGMNTEAFF. The CDR3, as DNA: TGTGCCAGCAAGGGGCTGGGGATGAACACTGAAGCTTTCTTT.

Only one count was recorded for this clone. This chain links TRBV11-2 with TRBJ1-1; 7 nucleotides line up with TRBD1. Per germline, CDR1 SGHAT and CDR2 FQNNGV. Trimming took 8 bases from V and 10 from J; bases not matched to a gene: 7. The CDR3 extends over 11 amino acids. CDR3 sequence reads: CASGGGRVAFF. The CDR3 region has the DNA TGTGCCAGCGGAGGGGGCAGGGTAGCTTTCTTT.

V usage is TRBV6-2 or TRBV6-3 and J usage is TRBJ2-5, with 9 bases matching TRBD2. This CDR3 has 15 amino acids. J was trimmed by 5 bases and V by 2 bases; bases with no gene match: 6. Germline V CDR1 and CDR2: MNHEY, SVGEGT. As DNA, the CDR3 is TGTGCCAGCAGTTACACCGGACTAGCGAGCGAGACCCAGTACTTC. Translated: CASSYTGLASETQYF.

This chain links TRBV2 with TRBJ1-5, with no clear D. This CDR3 is 13 amino acids long. The germline V gene has CDR1 SNHLY and CDR2 FYNNEI. Trimming pared 6 bases from V and 0 bases from J, leaving 6 bases between. CDR3 in amino acids: CASRPNSNQPQHF. Here the CDR3 DNA reads TGTGCCAGCAGGCCTAATAGCAATCAGCCCCAGCATTTT. Together with reference TRBV2 and TRBJ1-5, the CDR3 gives the full variable domain: EPEVTQTPSHQVTQMGQEVILRCVPISNHLYFYWYRQILGQKVEFLVSFYNNEISEKSEIFDDQFSVERPDGSNFTLKIRSTKLEDSAMYFCASRPNSNQPQHFGDGTRLSIL.

This clone has just one count. The chain carries TRBV5-1 and TRBJ1-1; TRBD1 agrees at 8 bases. Germline CDR1 SGHRS, CDR2 YFSETQ. V was pared by 3 bases and J by 1 base, with 8 bases of the junction left unmatched. The CDR3 totals 16 residues. In DNA, the CDR3 is TGCGCCAGCAGCTGGGACGGACAGGGAGCGAACACTGAAGCTTTCTTT. Translating gives CASSWDGQGANTEAFF.

The CDR3 sequence: CASRLKQGAGSPLHF. As DNA, the CDR3 is TGTGCCAGCAGATTAAAACAGGGGGCTGGTTCACCCCTCCACTTT. The rearrangement joins TRBV6-5 to TRBJ1-6, with 9 bases aligning to TRBD1. V was pared by 6 bases and J by 9 bases, with 9 bases of the junction left unmatched. The CDR3 consists of 15 residues. Germline assignment: CDR1 MNHEY and CDR2 SVGAGI.

The chain joins TRBV2 to TRBJ1-1, with a tentative D call TRBD1 (5 bases). From germline, CDR1 is SNHLY and CDR2 FYNNEI. The CDR3 has 15 amino acids. Trimming left V 4 bases short and J 1 base short, with 13 bases between. CDR3 DNA: TGTGCCAGCAGTGTGGGGCGGGAACGGAACACTGAAGCTTTCTTT. Its translation: CASSVGRERNTEAFF.

The chain has TRBV4-1 and TRBJ2-3; no definite D call. The V and J ends lost 3 bases and 6 bases respectively, with 10 bases between them. This CDR3 spans 13 amino acids. Germline CDR1 MGHRA, CDR2 YSYEKL. CDR3 sequence reads: CASSQEPRDTQYF. In DNA form, the CDR3 reads TGCGCCAGCAGCCAGGAGCCTAGGGATACGCAGTATTTT.

This clone was seen a handful of times. V gene TRBV18 combines with J gene TRBJ1-3, with D tentatively TRBD1 (6 bases). The V and J ends lost 2 bases and 3 bases respectively, with 17 bases between them. Germline V CDR1 and CDR2: KGHSH, LQKENI. The CDR3 covers 17 residues. CDR3 protein: CASSPDYQGPFGNTIYF. The CDR3 nucleotides are TGTGCCAGCTCACCAGACTACCAGGGGCCGTTTGGAAACACCATATATTTT. Together with reference TRBV18 and TRBJ1-3, the CDR3 gives the full variable domain: NAGVMQNPRHLVRRRGQEARLRCSPMKGHSHVYWYRQLPEEGLKFMVYLQKENIIDESGMPKERFSAEFPKEGPSILRIQQVVRGDSAAYFCASSPDYQGPFGNTIYFGEGSWLTVV.

For the CDR3, the DNA is TGTGCCATCAGTGAGTCGCGTGGACAGGGGGCGGACACTGAAGCTTTCTTT. Amino acids: CAISESRGQGADTEAFF. The chain is built from TRBV10-3 and TRBJ1-1, with 11 bases matching TRBD1. The CDR3 extends over 17 amino acids. Germline V gene lookup returns CDR1 ENHRY and CDR2 SYGVKD. Germline trimming cut 0 bases from V and 3 bases from J; bases unmatched to any gene: 6.

This clone was seen just once. The CDR3 DNA reads as TGTGCCAGCAGCTTGGGCACAATTATGGCTTTCTTT. Translation: CASSLGTIMAFF. This chain joins TRBV5-5 and TRBJ1-1; D unclear. V was shortened by 0 bases and J by 11 bases, with 11 bases between the two germline ends. Germline V gene sequence: CDR1 SGHKS, CDR2 YYEKEE (reference sequence). The CDR3 spans 12 residues.

This chain connects TRBV29-1 to TRBJ1-2, with a weak D call TRBD1 (6 bases). Looked up from germline, CDR1 is SQVTM and CDR2 is ANQGSEA. Trimming left V 6 bases short and J 4 bases short, with 12 bases between. The CDR3 is made up of 12 amino acids. This CDR3 reads CSVAGQFYGYTF. In DNA, the CDR3 is TGCAGCGTAGCCGGACAGTTCTATGGCTACACCTTC. The full variable domain, with the rest looked up from reference TRBV29-1 and TRBJ1-2, is SAVISQKPSRDICQRGTSLTIQCQVDSQVTMMFWYRQQPGQSLTLIATANQGSEATYESGFVIDKFPISRPNLTFSTLTVSNMSPEDSSIYLCSVAGQFYGYTFGSGTRLTVV.

This chain links TRBV7-3 with TRBJ2-2; 11 nucleotides line up with TRBD1. Germline assignment: CDR1 SGHTA and CDR2 FQGTGA. Trimming cost V 5 bases and J 6 bases; bases outside gene matches: 2. The CDR3 has 14 residues. CDR3 protein: CASSPGQGAGELFF. CDR3 DNA: TGTGCCAGCAGCCCGGGACAGGGGGCCGGGGAGCTGTTTTTT.